Presented here are 22 T cell receptor beta chains from one specimen sequenced in a study of blood T cells in healthy people across ages. A second roughly 6 to 11 cycle PCR used barcoded and J-beta primers. MiXCR, applied by TCRdb to the 5' RACE reads, yields one record per CDR3 protein. The sample includes some 900,000 distinct CDR3 sequences, roughly 26% seen only once; the top ten take roughly 17%. The source material was blood. The source is a woman over 75 in good health.

This clonotype appeared many times. The CDR3 DNA is TGCAGTTGTTCCTCAACTAGCGGGGGGGCAGATACGCAGTATTTT. Translation gives CSCSSTSGGADTQYF. The V gene is TRBV20-1, the J gene TRBJ2-3, with TRBD2 matching 13 bases. The germline gives CDR1 DFQATT, CDR2 SNEGSKA (reference sequence). CDR3 length: 15 amino acids. The J segment lost 4 bases and the V segment lost 8 bases, leaving 9 bases of the junction unmatched.

The V gene is TRBV5-1, the J gene TRBJ2-2; maybe TRBD2 (7 bases). Germline V CDR1 and CDR2: SGHRS, YFSETQ. CDR3 length equals 16 residues. The V and J ends lost 3 bases and 3 bases respectively, with 15 bases between them. The CDR3 protein is CASSSYGGLHTGELFF. DNA for the CDR3: TGCGCCAGCAGCTCCTACGGGGGGCTACACACCGGGGAGCTGTTTTTT.

This clonotype has at least ten counts. This chain uses TRBV12-3 or TRBV12-4 with TRBJ2-5, with TRBD1 matching over 8 bases. This CDR3 is 14 amino acids long. V trimming: 4 bases; J trimming: 1 base; junction bases outside the gene matches: 2. CDR3 DNA: TGTGCCAGCAGTTGGACAGGGTCCCAAGAGACCCAGTACTTC. Its protein is CASSWTGSQETQYF.

Concerning this clonotype: The junction departs from the called germline gene at one end, perhaps through a read error. The gene calls are TRBV6-4 and TRBJ2-1; D is unresolved. The CDR3 extends over 14 amino acids. Germline V gene lookup returns CDR1 MRHNA and CDR2 SNTAGT. In DNA, the CDR3 is TGTGCCGGCAGTTCCCGAACCGGGTACAATGAGCAGTTCTTC. Translated, it gives CAGSSRTGYNEQFF.

With regard to this clonotype: A much larger clone lies a single base off, so this may be a read error. This rearrangement joins TRBV7-2 to TRBJ2-1, with 7 bases fitting TRBD2. Germline loops: CDR1 SGHTA, CDR2 FQGNSA. There are 12 residues in the CDR3. CDR3 sequence reads: CVSSGGRVGKFF. In DNA form, the CDR3 reads TGTGTCAGCAGCGGAGGGAGGGTGGGGAAGTTCTTC.

This clonotype was recorded many times. The chain couples TRBV12-3 or TRBV12-4 to TRBJ1-1; 8 positions match TRBD1. The CDR3 consists of 15 residues. Trimming took 7 bases from V and 1 from J; bases not matched to a gene: 8. The CDR3 nucleotides read TGTGCCAGCATTTCCGGGACAGGAGCGAACACTGAAGCTTTCTTT. It is translated as CASISGTGANTEAFF.

This clonotype was counted ten times or more. Relative to the germline gene, one junction end is altered; a read error may explain this. The rearrangement joins TRBV5-1 to TRBJ1-1; tentative D call: TRBD1 (6 bases). Germline V gene sequence: CDR1 SGHRS, CDR2 YFSETQ. CDR3 length: 14 residues. The DNA for the CDR3 is TGTGCCAGCAGCATTCAAGGGGGGAACACTGAAGCTTTCTTT. Amino acids: CASSIQGGNTEAFF.

The V and J genes are TRBV30 and TRBJ1-6; possible D gene TRBD1, 6 bases. The CDR3 is made up of 14 amino acids. Trimming stripped 3 bases from V and 9 bases from J, with 15 bases between. Germline values: CDR1 GTSNPN, CDR2 SVGIG (reference sequence). CDR3 nucleotide sequence: TGTGCCTGGAGCGGACAAACAGGGATTTCACCCCTCCACTTT. Translated: CAWSGQTGISPLHF.

This clonotype has just a few counts. The V gene is TRBV11-3, the J gene TRBJ2-1; D might be TRBD1 or TRBD2, each matching 5 bases. Per the germline V gene, CDR1 is SGHNT and CDR2 is YENEEA. This CDR3 is 12 amino acids long. The ends were cut back, 8 bases at V and 6 bases at J, with 11 bases in the middle. The CDR3 spells CASGDACNEQFF. The DNA for the CDR3 is TGTGCCAGCGGGGACGCTTGCAATGAGCAGTTCTTC.

This clonotype was observed a few times. A single base separates this from a much larger clone, so it may be a read error. The chain joins TRBV5-1 to TRBJ2-1; D gene unclear. Trimming left V 0 bases short and J 5 bases short, with 15 bases between. The germline gives CDR1 SGHRS, CDR2 YFSETQ. The CDR3 consists of 16 residues. The CDR3 sequence is CASSLEPVDPHNEQFF. The CDR3 nucleotides read TGCGCCAGCAGCTTGGAGCCCGTTGACCCCCACAATGAGCAGTTCTTC.

The CDR3 spells CASSVAGGPSYNEQFF. Here the CDR3 DNA reads TGTGCCAGCAGTGTAGCGGGGGGGCCCTCCTACAATGAGCAGTTCTTC. The V call is TRBV2, the J call TRBJ2-1, with 11 bases matching TRBD2. This CDR3 comprises 16 residues. Germline V CDR1 and CDR2: SNHLY, FYNNEI. V lost 4 bases and J lost 0; bases outside the gene matches: 2. Variable domain in full (rest from reference TRBV2 and TRBJ2-1): EPEVTQTPSHQVTQMGQEVILRCVPISNHLYFYWYRQILGQKVEFLVSFYNNEISEKSEIFDDQFSVERPDGSNFTLKIRSTKLEDSAMYFCASSVAGGPSYNEQFFGPGTRLTVL.

For this clonotype: One end of the junction is discordant with germline, which a read error may explain. This chain connects TRBV6-5 to TRBJ1-4, with TRBD1 identical over 9 bases. The CDR3 is made up of 14 amino acids. Germline CDR1 MNHEY, CDR2 SVGAGI. CDR3: CASSWGQGGGKRFF. DNA of the CDR3: TGTGCCAGCAGCTGGGGACAGGGCGGTGGAAAACGGTTTTTT.

On this clonotype itself: A much bigger clone sits one base away, suggesting this may be a read error. This chain links TRBV11-2 with TRBJ2-5; D not certain. The CDR3 runs 16 residues. V was cut by 5 bases and J by 4 bases, with 20 bases left in between. Looked up from germline, CDR1 is SGHAT and CDR2 is FQNNGV. Here the CDR3 DNA reads TGTGCCAGCAGCCCTCCCTCTTGGACGGCGATAGAGACCCAGTACTTC. Protein product: CASSPPSWTAIETQYF.

This chain joins TRBV29-1 and TRBJ2-2; TRBD1 matches at 9 bases. CDR1 is SQVTM and CDR2 is ANQGSEA in the germline V gene. The V segment lost 6 bases and the J segment 2 bases; nucleotides outside the gene matches: 4. The CDR3 covers 14 residues. The CDR3 here is CSVGQGINTGELFF. CDR3 DNA sequence: TGCAGCGTGGGACAGGGAATAAACACCGGGGAGCTGTTTTTT.

With regard to this clonotype: Just one base apart from a much larger clone, this may be a read error. The CDR3 loop reads CSASIGDEQYF. DNA for the CDR3: TGCAGTGCTAGCATCGGGGATGAGCAGTACTTC. This chain links TRBV20-1 with TRBJ2-7; maybe TRBD2 (5 bases). The CDR3 is 11 residues long. The germline V gene encodes CDR1 DFQATT and CDR2 SNEGSKA (reference sequence). V shed 3 bases and J shed 7 bases, with 10 bases lying between them.

This clonotype was seen at least ten times. The rearrangement joins TRBV6-6 to TRBJ2-5; D may be TRBD2 (6 bases). From germline, CDR1 is MNHNY and CDR2 SVGAGI (reference sequence). Trimming shortened V by 8 bases and J by 1 base, and 17 bases separated the two germline ends. The CDR3 extends over 15 amino acids. This CDR3 is CASRLVGRGQETQYF. The DNA for the CDR3 is TGTGCCAGCCGATTAGTGGGGCGGGGCCAAGAGACCCAGTACTTC.

V gene TRBV2 combines with J gene TRBJ1-1; D gene unclear. Germline assignment: CDR1 SNHLY and CDR2 FYNNEI. The CDR3 totals 14 residues. Trimming left V 5 bases short and J 0 bases short, with 10 bases between. In nucleotides, the CDR3 is TGTGCCAGCAGTCTTACTTCAGTGAACACTGAAGCTTTCTTT. Its translation is CASSLTSVNTEAFF.

In its sample, this clonotype was seen many times. An end of the junction differs from the germline gene, which may be a read error. The V call is TRBV6-2 or TRBV6-3, the J call TRBJ2-5; 8 bases are a match to TRBD1. The CDR3 covers 13 residues. Germline CDR1 and CDR2: MNHEY and SVGEGT. The CDR3 sequence is CASSPRGRETQYF. The DNA of the CDR3 is TGCGCCAGCAGCCCCAGGGGGCGGGAGACCCAGTACTTC.

The sample holds a few counts of this clonotype. The rearrangement uses TRBV7-2 and TRBJ1-5; perhaps TRBD1 as D (5 bases). Germline lookup yields CDR1 SGHTA and CDR2 FQGNSA. This CDR3 is 14 amino acids long. V lost 1 base and J 4 bases, leaving 8 bases between the germline ends. The CDR3 loop is CASSLGQKNQPQHF. The CDR3 coding sequence is TGTGCCAGCAGCTTAGGACAGAAGAATCAGCCCCAGCATTTT.

This clonotype was picked up many times. The chain couples TRBV7-9 to TRBJ2-5; D is unresolved. CDR1 and CDR2 from the germline V gene are SEHNR and FQNEAQ (reference sequence). The V gene lost 5 bases and the J gene lost 2 bases, with 12 bases spanning the gap. The CDR3 runs to 14 residues. CDR3 DNA sequence: TGTGCCAGCAGCCCCCTCAATCTTCAAGAGACCCAGTACTTC. Protein: CASSPLNLQETQYF.

On this clonotype: This clone may be a read error of a much larger clone one base away. The chain is built from TRBV7-2 and TRBJ1-2; the match to TRBD1 covers 7 bases. Germline V gene lookup returns CDR1 SGHTA and CDR2 FQGNSA. CDR3 length: 13 residues. The CDR3 DNA reads TGTGCCCGCAGCTTAGACAGGGCCGGGGGCTACACCTTC. It specifies CARSLDRAGGYTF.

Many counts were recorded for this clonotype. The chain employs TRBV12-3 or TRBV12-4 and TRBJ2-1; 9 positions match TRBD2. This CDR3 has 17 residues. Trimming took 3 bases from V and 3 from J; bases not matched to a gene: 9. Here the CDR3 reads CASSFMVLAGLYNEQFF. CDR3 DNA: TGTGCCAGCAGTTTCATGGTCCTAGCGGGGCTCTACAATGAGCAGTTCTTC.